Below are 18 T cell receptor beta chains sequenced from a single sample in a study of T cells in localized non-small cell lung cancer. Some clones are missing from TCRdb's copy, which holds only in-frame ones; the method was immunoSEQ multiplex PCR. The sample yields 20,000 to 25,000 clones, 65% to 85% seen once. This specimen was peripheral blood, taken before any cancer treatment. These TCRs come from a man aged 35-69 years with stage I lung adenocarcinoma.

In this sample, this clone turned up a few times. V gene TRBV6-6 combines with J gene TRBJ2-3, with D unclear. Germline assignment: CDR1 MNHNY and CDR2 SVGAGI (reference sequence). The CDR3 is made up of 12 amino acids. Trimming left V 4 bases short and J 3 bases short, with 5 bases between. DNA of the CDR3: TGTGCCAGCAGTTCAGAGACAGATACGCAGTATTTT. The encoded protein is CASSSETDTQYF.

This clone has only one observation. The chain uses TRBV4-3 and TRBJ1-2; TRBD1 agrees at 7 bases. Unmatched junction bases numbered 17, after V lost 4 bases and J lost 3 bases. From germline, CDR1 is LGHNA and CDR2 YSLEER. The CDR3 extends over 18 amino acids. The CDR3 DNA follows: TGCGCCAGCAGCCCTCGACAGGGAGCCCCCGGATGGGACTATGGCTACACCTTC. Encoded protein: CASSPRQGAPGWDYGYTF.

The sample holds one count of this clone. This sequence joins TRBV4-1 and TRBJ2-5; D is perhaps TRBD1 or TRBD2 (5 bases each). Trimming took 1 base from V and 2 from J, leaving 11 bases between them. Germline CDR1 and CDR2: MGHRA and YSYEKL. This CDR3 comprises 15 residues. Here the CDR3 DNA reads TGCGCCAGCAGCCAAGTGGGGACGGCACAAGAGACCCAGTACTTC. Translating gives CASSQVGTAQETQYF.

This clone was picked up a small number of times. The rearrangement joins TRBV5-1 to TRBJ1-3; TRBD1 matches 7 bases. The CDR3 length is 15 residues. CDR1 is SGHRS, CDR2 YFSETQ, per germline. V lost 0 bases and J lost 2; bases outside the gene matches: 2. The CDR3 reads CASSLGTGPGNTIYF. CDR3 DNA sequence: TGCGCCAGCAGCTTGGGGACAGGACCTGGAAACACCATATATTTT.

The J gene is TRBJ1-1, the V gene TRBV7-9; 9 bases agree with TRBD1. This CDR3 has 16 amino acids. V trimming: 3 bases; J trimming: 3 bases; junction bases outside the gene matches: 8. Germline loops: CDR1 SEHNR, CDR2 FQNEAQ (reference sequence). CDR3: CASSFWTGVGDTEAFF. The CDR3 DNA is TGTGCCAGCAGCTTTTGGACAGGGGTGGGCGACACTGAAGCTTTCTTT.

The chain employs TRBV7-8 and TRBJ2-7; 7 nucleotides line up with TRBD1. V gave up 5 bases and J gave up 3 bases; unmatched junction bases: 10. CDR1 SGHVS and CDR2 FQNEAQ come from the germline V gene. This CDR3 has 15 residues. CDR3 residues: CASSKRQGWDYEQYF. CDR3 coding DNA: TGTGCCAGCAGCAAAAGACAGGGATGGGACTACGAGCAGTACTTC.

The chain carries TRBV15 and TRBJ1-1; D is unclear. In germline, CDR1 is LNHNV, CDR2 YYDKDF (reference sequence). V lost 6 bases and J lost 0, with 8 bases in between. The CDR3 length is 13 residues. The CDR3 bases are TGTGCCACCAGGCAGTCTTTGAACACTGAAGCTTTCTTT. Amino acid sequence: CATRQSLNTEAFF. The full variable domain, with the rest looked up from reference TRBV15 and TRBJ1-1, is DAMVIQNPRYQVTQFGKPVTLSCSQTLNHNVMYWYQQKSSQAPKLLFHYYDKDFNNEADTPDNFQSRRPNTSFCFLDIRSPGLGDTAMYLCATRQSLNTEAFFGQGTRLTVV.

This rearrangement joins TRBV18 to TRBJ2-5; possibly TRBD1 or TRBD2 for D (5 bases each). CDR3 length: 15 residues. Germline CDR1 and CDR2: KGHSH and LQKENI. Trimming removed 2 bases at V and 1 base at J, with 11 bases between. The chain's CDR3 is CASSPVRDGQETQYF. DNA of the CDR3: TGTGCCAGCTCACCAGTCCGGGACGGCCAAGAGACCCAGTACTTC.

The CDR3 DNA sequence: TGTGCCAGCAAGGACCGGGGTTCCTACGAGCAGTACTTC. Translation: CASKDRGSYEQYF. The chain couples TRBV6-5 to TRBJ2-7; D is perhaps TRBD2 (5 bases). Germline loops: CDR1 MNHEY, CDR2 SVGAGI. The V end was cut by 7 bases, the J end by 1 base, with 11 bases between. CDR3 length equals 13 residues.

The J gene is TRBJ2-7, the V gene TRBV7-2, with a tentative D call TRBD2 (7 bases). This CDR3 has 16 residues. Trimming took 1 base from V and 1 from J, leaving 14 bases between them. Germline V gives CDR1 SGHTA, CDR2 FQGNSA. The CDR3 region has the DNA TGTGCCAGCAGCTTAGAGGGGGGGGCGTTGTCCTACGAGCAGTACTTC. Residues: CASSLEGGALSYEQYF.

CDR3 protein: CATSRDPLETQYF. CDR3 nucleotides: TGTGCCACCAGCAGAGATCCGCTGGAGACCCAGTACTTC. This chain joins TRBV15 and TRBJ2-5; D is unclear. CDR3 length: 13 amino acids. In germline, CDR1 is LNHNV, CDR2 YYDKDF (reference sequence). The V end was cut by 0 bases, the J end by 5 bases, with 7 bases between.

The chain couples TRBV5-4 to TRBJ1-2; maybe TRBD1 (6 bases). Germline-derived CDR1 and CDR2 are SGHNT and YYREEE (reference sequence). This CDR3 contains 14 residues. V was shortened by 3 bases and J by 3 bases, with 12 bases between the two germline ends. The CDR3 spells CASSSIQGYYGYTF. Written as DNA, the CDR3 is TGTGCCAGCAGCTCTATACAGGGTTACTATGGCTACACCTTC.

This clone appeared a few times. V gene TRBV19 combines with J gene TRBJ1-5, with unresolved D. Germline CDR1 and CDR2: LNHDA and SQIVND (reference sequence). The CDR3 length is 13 residues. V lost 2 bases and J lost 7, with 9 bases in between. The CDR3 loop reads CASSISGEQPQHF. Written as DNA, the CDR3 is TGTGCCAGTAGTATATCGGGTGAACAGCCCCAGCATTTT.

The chain is built from TRBV9 and TRBJ2-7; possible D gene TRBD2, 5 bases. The V end lost 4 bases, the J end lost 0 bases, and 14 bases lay between the germline ends. This CDR3 has 15 amino acids. The germline gives CDR1 SGDLS, CDR2 YYNGEE. CDR3 nucleotide sequence: TGTGCCAGCAGCCCTAGCCCAGCGATCTCCTACGAGCAGTACTTC. Its protein product is CASSPSPAISYEQYF.

The V call is TRBV28, the J call TRBJ1-1; D unclear. Germline assignment: CDR1 MDHEN and CDR2 SYDVKM. The CDR3 covers 15 residues. V lost 5 bases, J lost 6 bases, and 19 bases lay in between. This CDR3 is CASSNPYKRPPEAFF. For the CDR3, the DNA is TGTGCCAGCAGTAACCCCTACAAAAGGCCCCCTGAAGCTTTCTTT.

CDR3 amino acids: CASSIGGAANTGELFF. The CDR3 region has the DNA TGTGCCAGTAGTATAGGCGGGGCCGCGAACACCGGGGAGCTGTTTTTT. V is TRBV19 and J is TRBJ2-2; a weak D match, TRBD2 (6 bases). CDR3 length: 16 residues. Germline V gene lookup returns CDR1 LNHDA and CDR2 SQIVND (reference sequence). V lost 1 base and J lost 0, with 9 bases in between.

The sample holds one count of this clone. The rearrangement uses TRBV6-1 and TRBJ2-3; a possible D gene is TRBD1 (5 bases). The V and J ends lost 8 bases and 5 bases respectively, with 17 bases between them. The CDR3 sequence is 14 residues long. Germline V gene data show CDR1 as MNHNS and CDR2 as SASEGT. This CDR3 reads CASRADGQGDTQYF. The CDR3 coding sequence is TGTGCCAGCCGGGCGGACGGACAAGGAGATACGCAGTATTTT.

This rearrangement joins TRBV5-1 to TRBJ2-6, with D tentatively TRBD1 (6 bases). The CDR3 runs to 15 residues. Germline V lookup: CDR1 SGHRS, CDR2 YFSETQ. Trimming shortened V by 3 bases and J by 2 bases, and 9 bases separated the two germline ends. The CDR3 DNA is TGCGCCAGCAGCTCCCCAGGGGCTGGGGCCAACGTCCTGACTTTC. Translating it yields CASSSPGAGANVLTF.